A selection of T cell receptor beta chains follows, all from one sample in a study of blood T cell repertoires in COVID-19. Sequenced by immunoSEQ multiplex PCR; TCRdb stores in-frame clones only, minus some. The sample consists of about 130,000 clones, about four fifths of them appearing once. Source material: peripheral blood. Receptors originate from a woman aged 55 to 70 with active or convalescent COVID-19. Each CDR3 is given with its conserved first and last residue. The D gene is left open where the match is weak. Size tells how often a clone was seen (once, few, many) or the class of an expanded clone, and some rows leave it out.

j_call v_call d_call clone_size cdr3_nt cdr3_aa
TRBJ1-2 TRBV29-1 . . TGCAGCCTTACATCCATGGGAGCGGGGGACTATGGCTACACCTTC CSLTSMGAGDYGYTF
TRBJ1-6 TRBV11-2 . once TGTGCCAGCAGGTTAGGGACTCTCCTTATGAGCTCCTATAATTCACCCCTCCACTTT CASRLGTLLMSSYNSPLHF
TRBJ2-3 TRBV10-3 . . TGTGCCATCAGCGTACAGGGCGGTGGGGCAGATACGCAGTATTTT CAISVQGGGADTQYF
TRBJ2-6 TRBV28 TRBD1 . TGTGCCATCAGGACAGGATCCTCTGGGGCCAACGTCCTGACTTTC CAIRTGSSGANVLTF
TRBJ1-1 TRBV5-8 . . TGTGCCAGCAGCTACCTCCAGGGAGCTTTCTTT CASSYLQGAFF
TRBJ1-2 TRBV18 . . TGTGCCAGCTCACCATCCCTCGCGGATTTGCGTTATGGCTACACCTTC CASSPSLADLRYGYTF
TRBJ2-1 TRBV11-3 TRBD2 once TGTGCCAGCAGCTTAGATCGGACTAGCGGGACCTACAATGAGCAGTTCTTC CASSLDRTSGTYNEQFF
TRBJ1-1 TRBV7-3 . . TGTGCCAGCAGCTTAAGCAGGGGCACTGAAGCTTTCTTT CASSLSRGTEAFF
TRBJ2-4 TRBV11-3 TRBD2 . TGTGCCAGCAGCTTAGGAGCGGGAGATGCCAAAAACATTCAGTACTTC CASSLGAGDAKNIQYF
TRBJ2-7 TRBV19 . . TGTGCCAGTAGTTTCCCGACTAGGGCGAAGGTCTACGAGCAGTACTTC CASSFPTRAKVYEQYF
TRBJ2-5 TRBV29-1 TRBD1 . TGCAGCGTACTGGACAGGGGAGAGACCCAGTACTTC CSVLDRGETQYF
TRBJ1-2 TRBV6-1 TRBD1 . TGTGCCAGCAGTGAAGGACAGGGCCGCAATGGCTACACCTTC CASSEGQGRNGYTF
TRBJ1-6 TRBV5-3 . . TGTGCCCTTCCGGGGGGGAATTCACCCCTCCACTTT CALPGGNSPLHF
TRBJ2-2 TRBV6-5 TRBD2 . TGTGCCAGCAGGGGGACTAGCGGGAGAAGCGGGGAGCTGTTTTTT CASRGTSGRSGELFF
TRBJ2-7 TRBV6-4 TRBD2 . TGTGCCAGCAGTCCTATAGCGGGAACCTACGAGCAGTACTTC CASSPIAGTYEQYF
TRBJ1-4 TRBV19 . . TGTGCCAGTAGACAGCTGTCATCAACTAATGAAAAACTGTTTTTT CASRQLSSTNEKLFF
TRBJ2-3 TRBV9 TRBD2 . TGTGCCAGCAGCGGCAGACTAGCGGGAACGGGGACAGATACGCAGTATTTT CASSGRLAGTGTDTQYF
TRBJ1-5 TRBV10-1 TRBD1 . TGCGCCAGCAGTGAGTCTAGAAGACAGGGAGTGTCTCTTGGCAATCAGCCCCAGCATTTT CASSESRRQGVSLGNQPQHF
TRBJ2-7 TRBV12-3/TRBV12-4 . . TGTGCCAGCAGTTTCTATTACGAGCAGTACTTC CASSFYYEQYF
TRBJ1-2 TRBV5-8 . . TGTGCCAGCAGCTTGGTGGGAGAGGACTACTATGGCTACACCTTC CASSLVGEDYYGYTF
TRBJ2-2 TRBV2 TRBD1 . TGTGCCAGCAGTGAGGACAGGGGGCGGTCCGGGGAGCTGTTTTTT CASSEDRGRSGELFF
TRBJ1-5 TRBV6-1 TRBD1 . TGTGCCAGCAGTGTCCCGGGACAGGGGGCAGTTAGCAATCAGCCCCAGCATTTT CASSVPGQGAVSNQPQHF
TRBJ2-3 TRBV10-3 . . TGTGCCATCAGTGAGGAACCGGGAGCGGTTACGCAGTATTTT CAISEEPGAVTQYF
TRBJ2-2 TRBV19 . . TGTGCCAGTAGTATTTCCCTGAACACCGGGGAGCTGTTTTTT CASSISLNTGELFF
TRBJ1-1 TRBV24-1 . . TGTGCCACCAGTGATGGGACAATCACTGAAGCTTTCTTT CATSDGTITEAFF
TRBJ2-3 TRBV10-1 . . TGCGCCAGCAGTGAGCAATCGCCAGCGGGCACAGATACGCAGTATTTT CASSEQSPAGTDTQYF
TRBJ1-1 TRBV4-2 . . TGTGCCAGCAGCCAAGATCGGGTAGGGGAAACTGAAGCTTTCTTT CASSQDRVGETEAFF
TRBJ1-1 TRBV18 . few TGTGCCAGCTCACCACAGAGGTTGAACACTGAAGCTTTCTTT CASSPQRLNTEAFF
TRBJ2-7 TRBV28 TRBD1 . TGTGCCAGCAGCCGCCTTCACAGGGGTTCCTACGAGCAGTACTTC CASSRLHRGSYEQYF